The source of this T cell receptor beta chain is a study of blood T cell repertoires in COVID-19. At the level of the study: Material from acute and convalescent COVID-19 was sourced from the United States, Italy and Spain.

Trimming took 3 bases from V and 2 from J, leaving 5 bases between them. In germline, CDR1 is MNHEY, CDR2 SMNVEV (reference sequence). CDR3 size: 13 residues. Original processing notes: Estimated nucleated cell counts came from reference gene primer amplification. Sequencing was performed with immunoSEQ multiplex PCR; in TCRdb, only in-frame clones are kept and a portion is missing. V, J and clone size derive from that table, while D and trimming were established from the DNA sequence. The sample carries about 180,000 clones, over 70% recorded once. Living in about two dozen US areas, the participants were between roughly 18 and 90 years of age.

The source is a woman between 35 and 50 years old with acute COVID-19. The rearrangement uses TRBV27 and TRBJ1-5; no reliable D call. The sequencing sample was made of PBMCs or T cells enriched from blood (not recorded which). CDR3 in amino acids: CASSFGGNQPQHF. The DNA for the CDR3 is TGTGCCAGCAGTTTCGGAGGCAATCAGCCCCAGCATTTT.